This entry is about one T cell receptor (beta chain). The table lists this clone with a count of one. Its antigen has not been determined. Base qualities were left out, and no much larger clone turns up one base away. This sample was included in a study of blood T cell repertoires in COVID-19 (TCRdb year 2020). About the full investigation: The collaborator samples originated in the United States, Italy and Spain and spanned the acute and convalescent phases of COVID-19. Samples were obtained from the ongoing ImmuneRACE study (first 160 participants) and from some 1,200 subjects provided by 6 global collaborators. Sample metadata almost always included a de-identified subject ID, COVID-19 status, age in years and sex. The material from the prospective study consisted of cDNA or gDNA derived from T cells, B-cell-depleted T cells, or PBMCs. HLA class I and class II types, where available, came from metadata supplied by the sample provider rather than from assay-based typing. The dataset comprised deeply sampled blood TCRbeta repertoires from subjects exposed to, actively infected with, or recovered from COVID-19. The repertoires were released in a freely available public database meant as a resource for research on the immune response to SARS-CoV-2.

The immunoSEQ Assay, a bias-controlled multiplex PCR, was used to amplify TCRbeta CDR3 regions from genomic DNA. For the original study's pipeline: Nucleated cell counts per sample were estimated from amplification of reference gene primers within the assay. Sequence reads were collapsed and filtered to measure the absolute abundance of every unique TCRbeta CDR3 rearrangement. For each sample, productive Simpson clonality was calculated as the square root of Simpson's diversity index across productive rearrangements. What TCRdb holds here is the immuneACCESS table cut down to in-frame rearrangements. Part of the clones is not present; checked against another copy, under half of the missing clones reflect an unresolved V gene, and the others are unexplained. Clone size and V and J calls were adopted from that table, with D and trimming inferred from the DNA. A total of approximately 140,000 clones appear in this sample, over 80% of them only once. The ten top clones hold 8% to 9% of the sample.

At one collaborating source in Seattle, patients were enrolled during active infection and were followed longitudinally through the course of disease. The collaborating institutions used their own protocols to collect whole blood in K2EDTA tubes. For TCRbeta analysis, collaborators shipped samples as frozen whole blood, isolated PBMCs, or DNA extracted from either of those sample types. The germline V gene (reference sequence) yields MNHEY for CDR1 and SMNVEV for CDR2. V has 5 bases trimmed and J has 5 bases trimmed; junction bases matching no gene number 4. The CDR3 runs 14 amino acids, cysteine and phenylalanine included. Only the CDR3 region is kept as DNA, spanning 42 bases read in frame from base 1. Points the paper makes about the study in general: The quantity of clinical and demographic metadata differed by source and by participant and was supplied without curation.

The TCR was taken from a young man with COVID-19, enrolled during active disease. Recombination connected TRBV27 to TRBJ2-5, and 11 bases in between align with TRBD1. Sequenced sample: peripheral blood. In nucleotides, the sequence is TGTGCCAGCAGTGGACAGGGGGCGAGGGAGACCCAGTACTTC. Its protein reads: CASSGQGARETQYF.